The 23 T cell receptor beta chains given below trace back to one sample, sequenced in a study of post-analysis software for immune sequencing data. Overall study findings and caveats: Compared with controls, patients had more of roughly five TRBV segments, including TRBV5-6, TRBV5-1 and TRBV20-1.

What these receptors recognize is not known. cDNA libraries of TCR beta carried unique molecular identifiers. Each CDR3 protein gets one entry after TCRdb re-called the PCR reads with MiXCR. The table has approximately 730,000 distinct CDR3 sequences, roughly 27% seen once. The source material was blood. The receptors were gathered from a girl between 5 and 17 years old with multiple sclerosis.

The chain links TRBV10-3 to TRBJ1-1; tentative D call: TRBD1 (5 bases). This CDR3 has 13 amino acids. Germline CDR1 is ENHRY and CDR2 is SYGVKD. Trimming left V 7 bases short and J 3 bases short, with 12 bases between. The CDR3 nucleotides are TGTGCCATCAAGCGGGACGGGGACACTGAAGCTTTCTTT. This encodes CAIKRDGDTEAFF.

The chain uses TRBV4-1 and TRBJ2-5; possible D gene TRBD2, 5 bases. Per germline, CDR1 MGHRA and CDR2 YSYEKL. The CDR3 has 15 residues. The ends were cut back, 2 bases at V and 2 bases at J, with 12 bases in the middle. The CDR3: CASSQFETGQETQYF. The CDR3 DNA reads TGCGCCAGCAGCCAATTTGAGACGGGACAAGAGACCCAGTACTTC.

The rearrangement uses TRBV27 and TRBJ1-2, with 7 bases that match TRBD1. Trimming took 5 bases from V and 8 from J; bases not matched to a gene: 14. This CDR3 comprises 15 residues. Germline assignment: CDR1 MNHEY and CDR2 SMNVEV (reference sequence). CDR3 in DNA: TGTGCCAGCAGTGCGGGAGGGGGCTGGGGCGGCGGCTACACCTTC. Translated, it gives CASSAGGGWGGGYTF.

This rearrangement joins TRBV28 to TRBJ1-6; TRBD1 aligns across 9 bases. From germline, CDR1 is MDHEN and CDR2 SYDVKM. The CDR3 consists of 16 residues. After removal of 5 bases from V and 7 bases from J, the junction contained 9 bases not matched to a gene. The CDR3 here is CASSTGTGLINSPLHF. The CDR3 DNA reads as TGTGCCAGCAGTACCGGGACAGGGTTAATCAATTCACCCCTCCACTTT.

This clonotype was recorded a few times. The chain couples TRBV14 to TRBJ2-1; TRBD1 might be the D (5 bases). Trimming cost V 4 bases and J 4 bases, with 11 bases left between them. The length of the CDR3 is 14 residues. Germline CDR1 is SGHDN and CDR2 is FVKESK. The CDR3 coding sequence is TGTGCCAGCAGCCGACCAAGGGGTTACAATGAGCAGTTCTTC. As protein: CASSRPRGYNEQFF.

V gene TRBV29-1 combines with J gene TRBJ2-5; D is possibly TRBD2 (5 bases). This CDR3 region has 14 residues. Per germline, CDR1 SQVTM and CDR2 ANQGSEA. The germline V and J ends were trimmed by 0 bases and 11 bases, with 19 bases remaining between them. CDR3 sequence: CSVEDPTVLRGQYF. Written as DNA, the CDR3 is TGCAGCGTTGAAGATCCCACAGTACTACGAGGGCAGTACTTC. Using reference TRBV29-1 and TRBJ2-5 for the parts outside the CDR3, the full variable domain is SAVISQKPSRDICQRGTSLTIQCQVDSQVTMMFWYRQQPGQSLTLIATANQGSEATYESGFVIDKFPISRPNLTFSTLTVSNMSPEDSSIYLCSVEDPTVLRGQYFGPGTRLLVL.

The V gene is TRBV7-9, the J gene TRBJ2-7, with TRBD1 matching 7 bases. Germline V gene sequence: CDR1 SEHNR, CDR2 FQNEAQ (reference sequence). Losses at the gene ends were 5 bases for V and 5 bases for J; bases not matched to a gene: 6. There are 13 residues in the CDR3. In DNA form, the CDR3 reads TGTGCCAGCAGCCAAACGACAGGGAACGAGCAGTACTTC. It is translated as CASSQTTGNEQYF.

Turning to this clonotype: The junction departs from the called germline gene at one end, perhaps through a read error. The genes are TRBV7-7 and TRBJ2-1, with 7 bases matching TRBD2. CDR3 size: 15 residues. The germline gives CDR1 SSHAT, CDR2 FNYEAQ (reference sequence). DNA for the CDR3: TGTGCTAGCAGCTTAGCAGGAGCGGGGCAAAATGAGCAGTTCTTC. This sequence encodes CASSLAGAGQNEQFF.

This chain links TRBV7-2 with TRBJ2-1; perhaps TRBD1 as D (5 bases). Trimming removed 3 bases from V and 8 bases from J, with 11 bases in between. Germline V CDR1 and CDR2: SGHTA, FQGNSA. The CDR3 is 13 amino acids. The CDR3 here is CASSLGLVDEQFF. The CDR3 DNA reads as TGTGCCAGCAGCTTGGGGCTAGTGGATGAGCAGTTCTTC.

This clonotype was seen a handful of times. The chain recombines TRBV20-1 with TRBJ1-2; no clear D gene. Trimming left V 8 bases short and J 4 bases short, with 11 bases between. Germline-derived CDR1 and CDR2 are DFQATT and SNEGSKA (reference sequence). This CDR3 is built from 11 residues. CDR3 in amino acids: CSPWTGYGYTF. The CDR3 region has the DNA TGCAGTCCTTGGACGGGCTATGGCTACACCTTC.

As to this clonotype: A junction boundary mismatches the germline segment, possibly from a read error. This CDR3 is CAGSPRDRESLAEQFF. As DNA, the CDR3 is TGTGCCGGCAGCCCCCGGGACAGGGAATCTTTAGCTGAGCAGTTCTTC. The J gene is TRBJ2-1, the V gene TRBV5-4, with TRBD1 identical over 9 bases. The germline gives CDR1 SGHNT, CDR2 YYREEE (reference sequence). This CDR3 has 16 residues.

This clonotype was seen a handful of times. The gene calls are TRBV5-1 and TRBJ2-7, with 9 bases matching TRBD2. The J call may be in error: the DNA end matches TRBJ2-5 better. The CDR3 has 17 residues. The V gene's germline CDR1 is SGHRS and CDR2 YFSETQ. The CDR3 region is CASSSLSAGGPGETQYF. The CDR3 DNA sequence: TGCGCCAGCAGTTCTCTGTCAGCGGGGGGACCCGGGGAGACCCAGTACTTC.

The chain recombines TRBV11-2 with TRBJ2-4; D remains unclear. The V and J ends lost 0 bases and 5 bases respectively, with 5 bases between them. The germline V gene has CDR1 SGHAT and CDR2 FQNNGV. The length of the CDR3 is 13 residues. CDR3 residues: CASSLDPENIQYF. The CDR3 DNA reads as TGTGCCAGCAGCTTAGATCCAGAAAACATTCAGTACTTC.

This clonotype has a handful of counts. The CDR3 spells CASSLKGLARWTDTQYF. The CDR3 DNA sequence: TGTGCCAGCAGTTTAAAGGGACTAGCGCGTTGGACAGATACGCAGTATTTT. The chain joins TRBV27 to TRBJ2-3; 10 bases align to TRBD2. The CDR3 length is 17 residues. The germline CDR1 and CDR2 sequences are MNHEY and SMNVEV (reference sequence). The J segment lost 3 bases and the V segment lost 2 bases, leaving 8 bases of the junction unmatched.

The V gene is TRBV6-4, the J gene TRBJ2-3, with no clear D. V was clipped by 4 bases and J by 0 bases, with 8 bases between them. This CDR3 is built from 14 residues. Germline lookup yields CDR1 MRHNA and CDR2 SNTAGT. CDR3 DNA sequence: TGTGCCAGCAGTGGCATAAACAGCACAGATACGCAGTATTTT. As protein: CASSGINSTDTQYF.

This clonotype was found many times. The chain employs TRBV5-1 and TRBJ2-7; 7 positions match TRBD1. Germline loops: CDR1 SGHRS, CDR2 YFSETQ. There are 14 residues in the CDR3. V shed 0 bases, J shed 5 bases, and the junction held 5 bases outside the gene matches. In nucleotides, the CDR3 is TGCGCCAGCAGCTTGGGACAGGGAAGCAACGAGCAGTACTTC. Its translation: CASSLGQGSNEQYF.

This clonotype was picked up a small number of times. The J gene is TRBJ2-6, the V gene TRBV28; no firm D call. V was clipped by 6 bases and J by 4 bases, with 13 bases between them. There are 15 residues in the CDR3. Germline V gene data show CDR1 as MDHEN and CDR2 as SYDVKM. CDR3 protein: CASSPGSGGANVLTF. The CDR3 DNA reads TGTGCCAGCAGCCCCGGGTCCGGAGGGGCCAACGTCCTGACTTTC.

V gene TRBV12-3 or TRBV12-4 combines with J gene TRBJ2-1; 8 nucleotides align to TRBD1. This CDR3 has 16 amino acids. V dropped 5 bases and J dropped 2; count of bases not matched to a gene: 8. The CDR3 nucleotides read TGTGCCAGCAGTCCAGGGGGCTTTATACCCTACAATGAGCAGTTCTTC. Amino acid sequence: CASSPGGFIPYNEQFF.

This clonotype was seen a few times. The gene calls are TRBV7-2 and TRBJ2-2; D unclear. In germline, CDR1 is SGHTA, CDR2 FQGNSA. Trimming removed 1 base at V and 4 bases at J, with 10 bases between. CDR3 length: 15 amino acids. CDR3 sequence (DNA): TGTGCCAGCAGCTTAGGGGCTACTACCACCGGGGAGCTGTTTTTT. This codes for CASSLGATTTGELFF.

The chain joins TRBV24-1 to TRBJ1-1; no definite D call. The germline V gene has CDR1 KGHDR and CDR2 SFDVKD. V lost 2 bases and J lost 5, with 11 bases in between. The CDR3 extends over 14 amino acids. The CDR3 DNA is TGTGCCACCAGTGATTCACAGAGAACAACTGAAGCTTTCTTT. As protein: CATSDSQRTTEAFF.

The rearrangement uses TRBV9 and TRBJ2-3; 7 bases fit TRBD1. The germline V gene has CDR1 SGDLS and CDR2 YYNGEE. The length of the CDR3 is 15 residues. J gave up 3 bases and V 3 bases, and 7 bases lay outside the gene matches. This CDR3 is CASSDQDRSTDTQYF. CDR3 DNA sequence: TGTGCCAGCAGCGACCAGGACAGGAGTACAGATACGCAGTATTTT.

This clonotype has more than one count but fewer than ten. The chain has TRBV6-5 and TRBJ2-1; tentatively, D is TRBD1 (5 bases). Trimming removed 2 bases from V and 4 bases from J, with 12 bases in between. Germline V lookup: CDR1 MNHEY, CDR2 SVGAGI. The CDR3 has 15 residues. The CDR3 loop is CASSYGIGAYNEQFF. CDR3 coding DNA: TGTGCCAGCAGTTACGGCATTGGGGCTTACAATGAGCAGTTCTTC.

The table lists this clonotype with a few counts. This chain connects TRBV7-2 to TRBJ2-3, with D perhaps matching TRBD1 or TRBD2 (5 bases each). Trimming removed 7 bases at V and 4 bases at J, with 12 bases between. There are 13 residues in the CDR3. Per germline, CDR1 SGHTA and CDR2 FQGNSA. For the CDR3, the DNA is TGTGCCAGCACCCGAAGGGGAGCAGATACGCAGTATTTT. Translation gives CASTRRGADTQYF.